This record concerns one T cell receptor (beta chain) sequence. What it binds is unknown. This CDR3 is 13 amino acids long. Germline V lookup: CDR1 LGHDT, CDR2 YNNKEL (reference sequence). The sample belongs to a study of post-analysis software for immune sequencing data. Study-wide context: The study covered relapsing-remitting, secondary progressive and progressive-relapsing courses of multiple sclerosis.

Overall study results and limits: Normalized Chao1 diversity was significantly reduced in patients versus controls. TRBV5-6, TRBV5-1 and TRBV20-1 belonged to a set of about five TRBV segments that were more frequent in patients than controls. The authors found that F measure strongly co-clustered same-batch samples.

Presence of unique molecular identifiers characterized the TCR beta cDNA libraries. Once roughly 1 to 11 million T cells were used, roughly 0.5 million cDNA molecules resulted. Each CDR3 protein gets one entry after TCRdb re-called the PCR reads with MiXCR. The sample has about 560,000 distinct CDR3 sequences, roughly 47% seen once; the top ten hold over 1.5%. The sequenced sample was blood. The chain employs TRBV3-1 and TRBJ2-5; a possible D gene is TRBD1 (5 bases). The better agreement between TRBJ2-7 and the DNA end casts doubt on the J call. The clonotype comes from a girl aged 10 to 17 with multiple sclerosis. DNA for the CDR3: TGTGCCAGCAGCCAGACAGCAAGCTCCGAGCAGTACTTC. Amino acids: CASSQTASSEQYF.